This TCR beta chain was captured by sequencing in a study of blood T cell repertoires in COVID-19. The age range of participants was 18 to 89 years, with residence in roughly 25 US areas. In the original analysis: Reference gene primer amplification yielded estimated nucleated cell counts. Profiled with immunoSEQ multiplex PCR; TCRdb holds only in-frame clones, not every one. For V, J and clone size, that table is used; D and trimming come from the DNA. This sample carries some 200,000 clones, around 90% of them seen once, and the ten largest clones take 2% to 2.5%. Trimming stripped 6 bases from V and 2 bases from J, with 14 bases between. This CDR3 is 15 amino acids long. Germline values: CDR1 SNHLY, CDR2 FYNNEI.

The sequencing input was PBMCs or T cells enriched from blood (not recorded which). The gene calls are TRBV2 and TRBJ1-5, with D uncertain. This receptor was obtained from a woman between 25 and 40 years old who had recovered from COVID-19. The CDR3 DNA follows: TGTGCCAGCAGGGCCACCTACCAGGGCAATCAGCCCCAGCATTTT. Amino acid sequence: CASRATYQGNQPQHF.